The 27 T cell receptor beta chains below all came from one sample that was sequenced in a study of CD8+ T cells in alopecia areata. Treatment specified: oral pan-JAK inhibitor, 5-10 mg twice daily. Extraction and reverse transcription of RNA yielded cDNA as the sequencing template. The table came from immunoSEQ multiplex PCR; TCRdb's copy has only in-frame clones and leaves some out. Found here are roughly 190,000 clones, over 55% of them singletons; the top ten hold approximately 1%. This specimen consisted of CD4+ T cells sorted from blood, obtained at week 24, from a patient treated with tofacitinib. The receptors originated from a human donor with alopecia areata.

The V gene is TRBV4-3, the J gene TRBJ2-1, with TRBD2 matching 13 bases. V lost 3 bases and J lost 3; bases outside the gene matches: 14. This CDR3 has 20 residues. Germline-derived CDR1 and CDR2 are LGHNA and YSLEER. The DNA of the CDR3 is TGCGCCAGCAGCCAGGCCGGGACTAGCGGGGCACAACCGATCTACAATGAGCAGTTCTTC. Protein: CASSQAGTSGAQPIYNEQFF.

The J gene is TRBJ2-3, the V gene TRBV7-3, with no clear D. Germline lookup yields CDR1 SGHTA and CDR2 FQGTGA. The CDR3 covers 13 residues. V lost 3 bases and J 6 bases, leaving 10 bases between the germline ends. For the CDR3, the DNA is TGTGCCAGCAGCTTCACCTCATCCGATACGCAGTATTTT. Protein product: CASSFTSSDTQYF. Full variable domain (outside the CDR3, taken from reference TRBV7-3 and TRBJ2-3): GAGVSQTPSNKVTEKGKYVELRCDPISGHTALYWYRQSLGQGPEFLIYFQGTGAADDSGLPNDRFFAVRPEGSVSTLKIQRTERGDSAVYLCASSFTSSDTQYFGPGTRLTVL.

The chain couples TRBV25-1 to TRBJ2-2, with D possibly TRBD2 on 6 matching bases. V gave up 6 bases and J gave up 7 bases, with 18 bases separating them. The CDR3 is 15 residues long. Germline V CDR1 and CDR2: MGHDK, SYGVNS. CDR3 residues: CASRPPGLPYGELFF. In nucleotides, the CDR3 is TGTGCCAGCAGACCTCCGGGACTCCCGTACGGGGAGCTGTTTTTT.

The V and J genes are TRBV9 and TRBJ2-7; 7 nucleotides line up with TRBD1. The CDR3 covers 15 residues. Germline CDR1 reads SGDLS; CDR2 reads YYNGEE. V trimming: 0 bases; J trimming: 1 base; junction bases outside the gene matches: 4. CDR3 region: CASSVAGGLSYEQYF. Written as DNA, the CDR3 is TGTGCCAGCAGCGTAGCAGGGGGTCTTTCCTACGAGCAGTACTTC.

The V call is TRBV7-9, the J call TRBJ2-1, with 13 nucleotides matching TRBD2. CDR1 and CDR2 (germline): SEHNR, FQNEAQ (reference sequence). The CDR3 totals 15 residues. V lost 4 bases and J lost 9; bases outside the gene matches: 6. CDR3 sequence reads: CASSSGTSGVFEQFF. The CDR3 bases are TGTGCCAGCAGCTCCGGGACTAGCGGGGTGTTTGAGCAGTTCTTC.

V is TRBV29-1 and J is TRBJ1-2; a possible D gene is TRBD1 (5 bases). This CDR3 has 11 residues. Germline V CDR1 and CDR2: SQVTM, ANQGSEA. The CDR3 reads CSNLGPDGYTF. CDR3 DNA: TGCAGTAATTTGGGGCCGGATGGCTACACCTTC. Looking up the rest from reference TRBV29-1 and TRBJ1-2 gives the full variable domain: SAVISQKPSRDICQRGTSLTIQCQVDSQVTMMFWYRQQPGQSLTLIATANQGSEATYESGFVIDKFPISRPNLTFSTLTVSNMSPEDSSIYLCSNLGPDGYTFGSGTRLTVV.

This clone was counted a few times. The chain uses TRBV12-5 and TRBJ1-1; D is unclear. With 1 base removed from V and 0 bases from J, the gap between germline ends came to 12 bases. Germline V gene sequence: CDR1 LGHNT, CDR2 FRNRAP. The CDR3 has 16 residues. The CDR3 loop is CASGLEVPRLNTEAFF. The CDR3 coding sequence is TGTGCTAGTGGTTTGGAGGTACCCCGATTGAACACTGAAGCTTTCTTT.

This chain links TRBV7-6 with TRBJ2-7; D uncertain. The V gene's germline CDR1 is SGHVS and CDR2 FNYEAQ. The CDR3 length is 14 residues. Between the trimmed V and J ends, which lost 5 bases and 4 bases, there was a span of 15 bases. CDR3 loop: CASSLNTRRYEQYF. For the CDR3, the DNA is TGTGCCAGCAGCCTCAATACACGGCGGTACGAGCAGTACTTC.

This clone has just one count. CDR3 sequence (DNA): TGTGCCTGGACTGGGACTCTAAACACCGGGGAGCTGTTTTTT. Encoded protein: CAWTGTLNTGELFF. The V gene is TRBV30, the J gene TRBJ2-2; D perhaps matches TRBD2 (6 bases). Germline lookup yields CDR1 GTSNPN and CDR2 SVGIG (reference sequence). This CDR3 comprises 14 residues. With 4 bases removed from V and 2 bases from J, the gap between germline ends came to 11 bases. Full variable domain (missing parts from reference TRBV30 and TRBJ2-2): SQTIHQWPATLVQPVGSPLSLECTVEGTSNPNLYWYRQAAGRGLQLLFYSVGIGQISSEVPQNLSASRPQDRQFILSSKKLLLSDSGFYLCAWTGTLNTGELFFGEGSRLTVL.

The chain has TRBV5-1 and TRBJ1-1; D is unresolved. From germline, CDR1 is SGHRS and CDR2 YFSETQ. V was cut by 4 bases and J by 10 bases, with 14 bases left in between. The length of the CDR3 is 12 residues. The CDR3 nucleotides are TGCGCCAGCAGCGATGGACTCCAGGCAGCTTTCTTT. It translates to CASSDGLQAAFF.

This clone was recorded only once. J is TRBJ2-1 and V is TRBV4-2; no reliable D call. Germline loops: CDR1 LGHNA, CDR2 YNFKEQ. The CDR3 covers 15 residues. V lost 0 bases, J lost 0 bases, and 6 bases lay in between. The CDR3 bases are TGTGCCAGCAGCCAAGACTACAGCTCCTACAATGAGCAGTTCTTC. Its translation is CASSQDYSSYNEQFF.

This rearrangement joins TRBV7-2 to TRBJ1-6, with unresolved D. The germline V gene encodes CDR1 SGHTA and CDR2 FQGNSA. V was cut by 0 bases and J by 2 bases, with 11 bases left in between. The CDR3 has 17 amino acids. CDR3 in amino acids: CASSLASGSTYNSPLHF. CDR3 in DNA: TGTGCCAGCAGCTTAGCCTCGGGGAGCACCTATAATTCACCCCTCCACTTT. The full variable domain, its missing parts supplied by reference TRBV7-2 and TRBJ1-6, is GAGVSQSPSNKVTEKGKDVELRCDPISGHTALYWYRQSLGQGLEFLIYFQGNSAPDKSGLPSDRFSAERTGGSVSTLTIQRTQQEDSAVYLCASSLASGSTYNSPLHFGNGTRLTVT.

The gene calls are TRBV10-3 and TRBJ2-1; D is possibly TRBD2 (6 bases). Trimming removed 0 bases at V and 0 bases at J, with 9 bases between. This CDR3 is built from 16 residues. Germline V gene data show CDR1 as ENHRY and CDR2 as SYGVKD. CDR3 in amino acids: CAISESAGYSYNEQFF. In nucleotides, the CDR3 is TGTGCCATCAGTGAGTCCGCGGGGTACTCCTACAATGAGCAGTTCTTC.

For the CDR3, the DNA is TGCGCCAGCAGCTTGGCCGGTGCTAGCACAGATACGCAGTATTTT. It encodes CASSLAGASTDTQYF. This sequence joins TRBV5-1 and TRBJ2-3; D is ambiguous. The germline V gene has CDR1 SGHRS and CDR2 YFSETQ. The length of the CDR3 is 15 residues. V gave up 0 bases and J gave up 0 bases, with 8 bases separating them.

The chain links TRBV2 to TRBJ1-5; TRBD1 matches at 10 bases. CDR3 length: 15 amino acids. Germline values: CDR1 SNHLY, CDR2 FYNNEI. V was pared by 5 bases and J by 1 base, with 2 bases of the junction left unmatched. CDR3 residues: CASSPGQGSNQPQHF. CDR3 sequence (DNA): TGTGCCAGCAGTCCGGGACAGGGGAGCAATCAGCCCCAGCATTTT.

Turning to this clone: In the same sample, other DNA sequences code for this CDR3. The chain has TRBV29-1 and TRBJ1-2, with 7 bases matching TRBD1. V trimming: 6 bases; J trimming: 5 bases; junction bases outside the gene matches: 6. CDR1 and CDR2 from the germline V gene are SQVTM and ANQGSEA. The CDR3 loop spans 12 amino acids. In nucleotides, the CDR3 is TGCAGCGTGGGGGACAGCACTTATGGCTACACCTTC. Translating it yields CSVGDSTYGYTF.

This sequence joins TRBV11-2 and TRBJ1-5; D unclear. The CDR3 runs to 13 residues. CDR1 is SGHAT, CDR2 FQNNGV, per germline. V was clipped by 4 bases and J by 7 bases, with 11 bases between them. The CDR3 DNA reads as TGTGCCAGCAGCTCCCGTCCGGGGCAGCCCCAGCATTTT. The encoded protein is CASSSRPGQPQHF.

This clone showed up just once. The J gene is TRBJ1-1, the V gene TRBV6-6; maybe TRBD1 (5 bases). Germline loops: CDR1 MNHNY, CDR2 SVGAGI (reference sequence). Trimming took off 2 bases at V and 6 bases at J, with 10 bases between the two ends. CDR3 length: 13 residues. CDR3 sequence: CASSYHQGPEAFF. CDR3 bases: TGTGCCAGCAGTTACCATCAGGGCCCTGAAGCTTTCTTT.

This clone came up a few times. This CDR3 is CAWSVMHDFTDTQYF. The CDR3 nucleotides are TGTGCCTGGAGTGTAATGCACGATTTCACAGATACGCAGTATTTT. J is TRBJ2-3 and V is TRBV30; D is ambiguous. Per the germline V gene, CDR1 is GTSNPN and CDR2 is SVGIG (reference sequence). This CDR3 is 15 amino acids long. V lost 0 bases and J 2 bases, leaving 12 bases between the germline ends.

The gene calls are TRBV15 and TRBJ2-7; D is perhaps TRBD2 (6 bases). From germline, CDR1 is LNHNV and CDR2 YYDKDF (reference sequence). V was trimmed by 0 bases and J by 6 bases, leaving 12 bases between them. The length of the CDR3 is 14 residues. CDR3 nucleotide sequence: TGTGCCACCAGCAGAGATCAATTTAGCGGCGAGCAGTACTTC. It encodes CATSRDQFSGEQYF.

The rearrangement uses TRBV6-6 and TRBJ2-1; D gene uncertain. V lost 2 bases and J 8 bases, leaving 7 bases between the germline ends. The CDR3 runs 12 residues. Germline lookup yields CDR1 MNHNY and CDR2 SVGAGI (reference sequence). For the CDR3, the DNA is TGTGCCAGCAGTTACCGGCTTGATGAGCAGTTCTTC. This translates into CASSYRLDEQFF.

Note on this clone: This sample also contains other DNA sequences that code for the same CDR3. The V call is TRBV29-1, the J call TRBJ1-5, with D maybe TRBD1 (6 bases). Germline V gene sequence: CDR1 SQVTM, CDR2 ANQGSEA. V lost 5 bases to trimming and J lost 2 bases, with 7 bases between them. The CDR3 is 12 residues long. Here the CDR3 reads CSVRTGNQPQHF. The CDR3 bases are TGCAGCGTTCGGACAGGCAATCAGCCCCAGCATTTT.

This clone was seen more than once but under ten times. The chain recombines TRBV2 with TRBJ2-1; TRBD2 aligns across 8 bases. V lost 6 bases, J lost 5 bases, and 3 bases stayed unmatched. The CDR3 length is 13 residues. CDR1 is SNHLY, CDR2 FYNNEI, per germline. As DNA, the CDR3 is TGTGCCAGCAGACTAGCGGAAAACAATGAGCAGTTCTTC. Amino acid sequence: CASRLAENNEQFF.

This clone has just a few counts. The chain has TRBV29-1 and TRBJ1-1; TRBD1 aligns across 7 bases. This CDR3 contains 12 residues. Unmatched junction bases numbered 2, after V lost 6 bases and J lost 1 base. Germline lookup yields CDR1 SQVTM and CDR2 ANQGSEA. The CDR3 DNA is TGCAGCGTCTACAGGGGGAACACTGAAGCTTTCTTT. Residues: CSVYRGNTEAFF.

The rearrangement joins TRBV6-5 to TRBJ2-6; weak D call: TRBD1 (6 bases). The V gene's germline CDR1 is MNHEY and CDR2 SVGAGI. The length of the CDR3 is 15 residues. Trimming removed 2 bases from V and 4 bases from J, with 9 bases in between. CDR3 nucleotide sequence: TGTGCCAGCAGTTACCAGGGGAGCGGGGCCAACGTCCTGACTTTC. Translation: CASSYQGSGANVLTF.

The chain is built from TRBV7-8 and TRBJ1-1; TRBD1 agrees at 8 bases. The V segment lost 0 bases and the J segment 6 bases; nucleotides outside the gene matches: 6. CDR1 is SGHVS, CDR2 FQNEAQ, per germline. The CDR3 totals 15 residues. The DNA for the CDR3 is TGTGCCAGCAGCTTAGCGCAGGGGGCTAGCTCTGAAGCTTTCTTT. This codes for CASSLAQGASSEAFF. The full variable domain, rest sourced from reference TRBV7-8 and TRBJ1-1, is GAGVSQSPRYKVAKRGQDVALRCDPISGHVSLFWYQQALGQGPEFLTYFQNEAQLDKSGLPSDRFFAERPEGSVSTLKIQRTQQEDSAVYLCASSLAQGASSEAFFGQGTRLTVV.

J is TRBJ1-1 and V is TRBV5-1, with D uncertain. The germline V gene has CDR1 SGHRS and CDR2 YFSETQ. The CDR3 extends over 15 amino acids. The germline V and J ends were trimmed by 4 bases and 4 bases, with 17 bases remaining between them. CDR3 sequence: CASSPNDPGVTEAFF. For the CDR3, the DNA is TGCGCCAGCAGCCCTAATGACCCCGGCGTCACTGAAGCTTTCTTT.